This T cell receptor (beta chain) was obtained from a study of blood T cell repertoires in COVID-19. Study background: Sources were T cells, B-cell-depleted T cells, or PBMCs; the material itself was cDNA or gDNA.

Symptom resolution, clearance, or two negative PCRs marked the recovered donors of Cohort 3. Only in-frame clones appear in the TCRdb table, and some are missing; sequencing was by immunoSEQ multiplex PCR. The data hold approximately 280,000 clones, with around 92% observed a single time. The V and J ends lost 6 bases and 2 bases, in that order; junction bases with no gene match: 4. Germline CDR1 PRHDT, CDR2 FYEKMQ (reference sequence). There are 14 residues in the CDR3. The sequenced material came from PBMCs or T cells enriched from blood (not recorded which). V usage is TRBV13 and J usage is TRBJ2-1, with 7 bases matching TRBD2. This clonotype originated in a woman in her fifties or sixties who had recovered from COVID-19. In DNA, the CDR3 is TGTGCCAGCAGGACCGGGACTACCTACAATGAGCAGTTCTTC. It yields the protein CASRTGTTYNEQFF.